This TCR beta chain was recorded in a study of blood T cell repertoires in COVID-19. Study as a whole: The samples span acute and convalescent COVID-19 from the United States, Italy and Spain.

Per germline, CDR1 SGHTA and CDR2 FQGNSA. The trim removed 3 bases at V and 4 bases at J, leaving 5 bases unmatched. The CDR3 runs 16 residues. The study recruited exposed participants who had met a COVID-19 case within 2 weeks before entry. Authors' methods: Reference gene primers were amplified, and this amplification served to estimate nucleated cell counts. The assay was immunoSEQ multiplex PCR, and TCRdb's table has in-frame clones only and misses some. That table is the source of V, J and clone size, and D and trimming were worked out from the DNA. Counted here are some 240,000 clones, 80% to 90% occurring once; the ten biggest clones make up about 2.9%.

Specimen: PBMCs or T cells enriched from blood (not recorded which). The source is a woman in her forties who had been exposed to COVID-19. V and J are TRBV7-2 and TRBJ2-2, with 10 nucleotides matching TRBD1. The CDR3 region has the DNA TGTGCCAGCAGCTTTGACAGGGGGCGCGGCACCGGGGAGCTGTTTTTT. The encoded protein is CASSFDRGRGTGELFF.